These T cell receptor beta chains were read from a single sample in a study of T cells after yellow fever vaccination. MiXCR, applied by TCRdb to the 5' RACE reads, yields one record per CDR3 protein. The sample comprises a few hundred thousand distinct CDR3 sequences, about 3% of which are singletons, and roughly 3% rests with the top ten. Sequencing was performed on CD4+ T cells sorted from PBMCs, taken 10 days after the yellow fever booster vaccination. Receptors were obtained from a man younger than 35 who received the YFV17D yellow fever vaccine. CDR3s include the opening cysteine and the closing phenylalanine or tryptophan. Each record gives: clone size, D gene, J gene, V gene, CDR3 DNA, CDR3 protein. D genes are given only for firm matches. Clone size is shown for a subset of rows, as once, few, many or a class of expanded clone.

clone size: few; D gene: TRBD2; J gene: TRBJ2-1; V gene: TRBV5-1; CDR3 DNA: TGCGCCAGCAGCTTGGGTCTAGCGGCTGACAATGAGCAGTTCTTC; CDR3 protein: CASSLGLAADNEQFF
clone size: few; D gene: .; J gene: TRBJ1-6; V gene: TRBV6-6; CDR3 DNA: TGTGCCAGCAACCGGGACCCGGATTCACCCCTCCACTTT; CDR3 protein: CASNRDPDSPLHF
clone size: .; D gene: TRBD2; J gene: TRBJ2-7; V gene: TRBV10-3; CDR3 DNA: TGTGCCGCCCTTGGCCTAGCGGGGGGTCTTTTCTACGAGCAGTACTTC; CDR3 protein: CAALGLAGGLFYEQYF
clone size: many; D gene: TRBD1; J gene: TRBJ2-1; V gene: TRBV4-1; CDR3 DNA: TGCGCCAGCAGCCAAGATGTGGAGACAGGGAGCTTCAACAATGAGCAGTTCTTC; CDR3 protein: CASSQDVETGSFNNEQFF
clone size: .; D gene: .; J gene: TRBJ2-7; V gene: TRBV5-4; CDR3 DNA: TGTGCCAGCAGCTATCTTGAGGTCCCCGAGCAGTACTTC; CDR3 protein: CASSYLEVPEQYF
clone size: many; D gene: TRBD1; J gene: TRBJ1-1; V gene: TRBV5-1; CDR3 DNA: TGCGCCAGCAGCCCCGACAGGGGGTACACTGAAGCTTTCTTT; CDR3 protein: CASSPDRGYTEAFF
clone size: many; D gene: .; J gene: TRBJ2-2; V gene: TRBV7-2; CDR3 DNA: TGTGCCAGCACCCCATCGGGGGACACCGGGGAGCTGTTTTTT; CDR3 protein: CASTPSGDTGELFF
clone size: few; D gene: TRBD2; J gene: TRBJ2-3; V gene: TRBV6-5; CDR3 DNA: TGTGCCAGCAGTTACTCCCCAGCGGGGGGGACCGCAGATACGCAGTATTTT; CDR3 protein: CASSYSPAGGTADTQYF
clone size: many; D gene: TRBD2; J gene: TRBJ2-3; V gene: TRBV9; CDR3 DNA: TGTGCCAGCAGCGTCTTAGCGGGGTCATCAGATACGCAGTATTTT; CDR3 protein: CASSVLAGSSDTQYF
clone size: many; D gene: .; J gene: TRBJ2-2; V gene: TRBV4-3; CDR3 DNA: TGCGCCAGCAGCCAAGATAGACCAGGGAGAAACACCGGGGAGCTGTTTTTT; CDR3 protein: CASSQDRPGRNTGELFF
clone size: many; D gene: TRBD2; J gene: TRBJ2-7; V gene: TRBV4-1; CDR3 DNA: TGCGCCAGCAGCCGCGACCGGACTAGCGGGGGGGTCGAGCAGTACTTC; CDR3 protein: CASSRDRTSGGVEQYF
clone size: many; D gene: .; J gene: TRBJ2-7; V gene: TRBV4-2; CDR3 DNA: TGTGCCAGCAGCCAGGGCGGGGTAAGCTCCTACGAGCAGTACTTC; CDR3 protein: CASSQGGVSSYEQYF
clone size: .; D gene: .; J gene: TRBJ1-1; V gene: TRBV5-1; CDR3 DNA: TGCGCCAGCAGCTTAGGGTTTATGGACACTGAAGCTTTCTTT; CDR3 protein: CASSLGFMDTEAFF
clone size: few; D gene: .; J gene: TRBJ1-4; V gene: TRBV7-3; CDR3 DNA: TGTGCCAGCAGCTTAACTTCGGGAGGGAGTGAACTGTTTTTT; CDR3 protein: CASSLTSGGSELFF
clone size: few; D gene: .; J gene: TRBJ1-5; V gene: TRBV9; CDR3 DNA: TGTGCCAGCAGCGTAGGACTTTATAGCAATCAGCCCCAGCATTTT; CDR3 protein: CASSVGLYSNQPQHF
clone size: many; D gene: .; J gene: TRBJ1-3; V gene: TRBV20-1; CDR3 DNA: TGCAGTGCTAGGTTACCTACCTCTGGAAACACCATATATTTT; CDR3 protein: CSARLPTSGNTIYF
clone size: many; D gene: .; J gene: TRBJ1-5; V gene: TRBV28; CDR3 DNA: TGTGCCAGCAGCTTGCCGTGGGGGGGGGACAATCAGCCCCAGCATTTT; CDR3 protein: CASSLPWGGDNQPQHF
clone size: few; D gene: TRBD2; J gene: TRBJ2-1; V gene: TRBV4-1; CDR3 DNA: TGCGCCAGCAGCCGACTAGCGAACTCCTACAATGAGCAGTTCTTC; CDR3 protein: CASSRLANSYNEQFF
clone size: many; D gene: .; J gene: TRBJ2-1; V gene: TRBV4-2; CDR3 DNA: TGTGCCAGCAGCCAAGTGAAGGTGGTGCCCTCAAATGAGCAGTTCTTC; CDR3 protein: CASSQVKVVPSNEQFF
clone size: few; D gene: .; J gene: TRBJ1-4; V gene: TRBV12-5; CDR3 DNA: TGTGCTAGTGCCCCGGGGCCTCGAGAAAAACTGTTTTTT; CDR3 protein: CASAPGPREKLFF
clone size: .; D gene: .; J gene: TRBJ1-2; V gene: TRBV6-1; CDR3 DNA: TGTGCCAGTTCAACAGGGACTGGGTATGGCTACACCTTC; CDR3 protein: CASSTGTGYGYTF
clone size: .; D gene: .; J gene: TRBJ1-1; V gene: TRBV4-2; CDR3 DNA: TGTGCCAGCAGCCAACATGTGACTTTGAACACTGAAGCTTTCTTT; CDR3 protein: CASSQHVTLNTEAFF
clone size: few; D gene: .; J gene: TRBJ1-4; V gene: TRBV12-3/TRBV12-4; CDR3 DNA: TGTGCCAGCAGTTTATCTAGGGTATCTGAAAAACTGTTTTTT; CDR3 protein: CASSLSRVSEKLFF
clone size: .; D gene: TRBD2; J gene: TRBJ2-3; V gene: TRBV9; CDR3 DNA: TGTGCCAGCAGCGTAGTAGCGGGGGGCGCAGATACGCAGTATTTT; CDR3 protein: CASSVVAGGADTQYF
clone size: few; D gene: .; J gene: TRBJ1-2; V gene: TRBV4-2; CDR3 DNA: TGTGCCAGCAGCCACGGACAGAACTATGGCTACACCTTC; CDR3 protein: CASSHGQNYGYTF
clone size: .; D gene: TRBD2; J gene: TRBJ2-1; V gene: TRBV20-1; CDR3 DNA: TGCAGTGCTAGAGATAGCGGGGGGTTCGTAGAGCAGTTCTTC; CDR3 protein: CSARDSGGFVEQFF
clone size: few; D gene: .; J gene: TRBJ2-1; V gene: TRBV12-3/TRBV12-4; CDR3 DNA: TGTGCCAGCAGTTCCCAGAGTTGGGGGCAAAATGAGCAGTTCTTC; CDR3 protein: CASSSQSWGQNEQFF
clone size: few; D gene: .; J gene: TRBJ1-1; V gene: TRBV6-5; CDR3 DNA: TGTGCCAGTTTTCGCCGGGACGGCGAAGCTTTCTTT; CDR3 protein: CASFRRDGEAFF
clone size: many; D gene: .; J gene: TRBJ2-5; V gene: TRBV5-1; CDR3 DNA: TGCGCCAGCAGCTTGACCGCGGGGGCGGGGGACCAGTACTTC; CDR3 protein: CASSLTAGAGDQYF
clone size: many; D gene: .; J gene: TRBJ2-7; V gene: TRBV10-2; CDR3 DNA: TGCGCCAGCACAGGCGACGTATACGAGCAGTACTTC; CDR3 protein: CASTGDVYEQYF
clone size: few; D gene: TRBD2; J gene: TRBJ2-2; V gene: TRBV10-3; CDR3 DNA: TGTGCCATCAGTGCCGGGACTACGAACACCGGGGAGCTGTTTTTT; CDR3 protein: CAISAGTTNTGELFF
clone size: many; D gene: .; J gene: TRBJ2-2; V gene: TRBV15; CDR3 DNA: TGTGCCACCAGCAGAGGCCGGGGCAGTCTTCTGAACACCGGGGAGCTGTTTTTT; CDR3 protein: CATSRGRGSLLNTGELFF
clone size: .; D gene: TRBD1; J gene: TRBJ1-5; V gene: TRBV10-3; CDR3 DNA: TGTGCCATCAGTGCTCGACAGGGGGTTGGCCAGCCCCAGCATTTT; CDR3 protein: CAISARQGVGQPQHF
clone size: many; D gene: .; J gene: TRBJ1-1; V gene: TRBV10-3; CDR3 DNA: TGTGCCATCAGTGTCCCGGGGTACACTGAAGCTTTCTTT; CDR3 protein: CAISVPGYTEAFF
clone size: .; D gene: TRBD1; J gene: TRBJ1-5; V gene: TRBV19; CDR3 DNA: TGTGCCAGTAGTCCCCGGGACAGGGGCCAAAAGCAGCCCCAGCATTTT; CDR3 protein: CASSPRDRGQKQPQHF
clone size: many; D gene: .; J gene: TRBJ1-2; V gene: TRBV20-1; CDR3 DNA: TGCAGTGCGAGAACGGCCCTCTATGGCTACACCTTC; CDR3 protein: CSARTALYGYTF
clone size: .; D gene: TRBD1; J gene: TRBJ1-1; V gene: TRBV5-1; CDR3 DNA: TGCGCCAGCAGCTTGGTGGGACAGGCCGTGAACACTGAAGCTTTCTTT; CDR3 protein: CASSLVGQAVNTEAFF
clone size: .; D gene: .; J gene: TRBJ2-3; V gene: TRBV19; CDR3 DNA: TGTGCCAGTAGTTGGGGTCGTCTAGCTGGCACAGATACGCAGTATTTT; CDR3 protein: CASSWGRLAGTDTQYF
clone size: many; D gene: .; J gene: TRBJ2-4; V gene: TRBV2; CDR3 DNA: TGTGCCAGCAGGGACAGTTTAAACATTCAGTACTTC; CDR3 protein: CASRDSLNIQYF
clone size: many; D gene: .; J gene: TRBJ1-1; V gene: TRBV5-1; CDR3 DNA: TGCGCCAGCAGCTCCTTTAGTACTACCCTTGGCGCTTTCTTT; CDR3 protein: CASSSFSTTLGAFF
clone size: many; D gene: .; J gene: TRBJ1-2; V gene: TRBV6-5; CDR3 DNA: TGTGCCAGCAGTTACGATCGGGGCAGCGCGGGCTATGGCTACACCTTC; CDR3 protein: CASSYDRGSAGYGYTF
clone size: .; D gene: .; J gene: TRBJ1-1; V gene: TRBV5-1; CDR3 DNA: TGCGCCAGCAGCTTGGTTGCGTGGGGCATGAACACTGAAGCTTTCTTT; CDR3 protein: CASSLVAWGMNTEAFF
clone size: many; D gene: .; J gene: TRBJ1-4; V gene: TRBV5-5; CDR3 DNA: TGTGCCAGCAGCTTAGAAGTTTCGGGGATGGCACTGTTTTTT; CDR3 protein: CASSLEVSGMALFF
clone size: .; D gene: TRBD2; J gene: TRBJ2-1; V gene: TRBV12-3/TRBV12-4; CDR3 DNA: TGTGCCAGCAGTTTAATGGACAGCGGGGGGAATGAGCAGTTCTTC; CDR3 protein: CASSLMDSGGNEQFF
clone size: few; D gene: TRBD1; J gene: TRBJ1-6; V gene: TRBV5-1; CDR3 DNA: TGCGCCAGCAGCTTGTTGGCAGGGGGAAATAATTCACCCCTCCACTTT; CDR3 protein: CASSLLAGGNNSPLHF
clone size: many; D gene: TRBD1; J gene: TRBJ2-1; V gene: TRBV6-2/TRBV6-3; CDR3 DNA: TGTGCCAGCAGTTCGGGACAGGCCCCTGACAATGAGCAGTTCTTC; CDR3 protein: CASSSGQAPDNEQFF
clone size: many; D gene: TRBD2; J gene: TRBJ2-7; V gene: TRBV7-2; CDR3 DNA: TGTGCCAGCAGCTTCTGGACTAGCGGGGGGACTTTTTCCTACGAGCAGTACTTC; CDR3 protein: CASSFWTSGGTFSYEQYF
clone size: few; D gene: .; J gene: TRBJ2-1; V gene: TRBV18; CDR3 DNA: TGTGCCAGCTCACCGGTGGGGGATGAGCAGTTCTTC; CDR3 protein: CASSPVGDEQFF